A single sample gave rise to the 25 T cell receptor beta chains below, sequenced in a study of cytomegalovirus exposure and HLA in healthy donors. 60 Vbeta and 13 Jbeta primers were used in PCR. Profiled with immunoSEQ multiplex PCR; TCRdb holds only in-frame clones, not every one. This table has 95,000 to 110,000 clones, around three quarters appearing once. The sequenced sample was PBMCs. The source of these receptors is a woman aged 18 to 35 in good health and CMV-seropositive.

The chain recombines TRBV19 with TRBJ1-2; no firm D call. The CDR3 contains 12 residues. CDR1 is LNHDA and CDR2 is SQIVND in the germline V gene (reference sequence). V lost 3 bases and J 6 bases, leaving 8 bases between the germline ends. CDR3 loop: CASSIRGDGYTF. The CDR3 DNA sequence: TGTGCCAGTAGTATTCGGGGTGATGGCTACACCTTC.

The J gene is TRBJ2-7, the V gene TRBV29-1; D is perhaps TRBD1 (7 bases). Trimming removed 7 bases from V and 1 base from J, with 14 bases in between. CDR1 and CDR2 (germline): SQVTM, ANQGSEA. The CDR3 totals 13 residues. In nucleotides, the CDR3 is TGCAGCGCCTGCGGGACAGCGTCCTACGAGCAGTACTTC. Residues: CSACGTASYEQYF.

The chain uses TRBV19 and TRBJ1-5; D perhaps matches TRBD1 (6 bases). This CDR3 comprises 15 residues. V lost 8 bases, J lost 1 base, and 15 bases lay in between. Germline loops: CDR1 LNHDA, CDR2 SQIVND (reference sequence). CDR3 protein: CASLEGEYSNQPQHF. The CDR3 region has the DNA TGTGCCAGTCTAGAGGGGGAGTACAGCAATCAGCCCCAGCATTTT.

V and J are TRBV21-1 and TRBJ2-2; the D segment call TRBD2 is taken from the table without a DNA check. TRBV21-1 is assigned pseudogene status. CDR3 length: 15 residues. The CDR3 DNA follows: TGTGCCAGCAGCAAATTAGAGCGGGAGACCGGGGAGCTGTTTTTT. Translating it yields CASSKLERETGELFF.

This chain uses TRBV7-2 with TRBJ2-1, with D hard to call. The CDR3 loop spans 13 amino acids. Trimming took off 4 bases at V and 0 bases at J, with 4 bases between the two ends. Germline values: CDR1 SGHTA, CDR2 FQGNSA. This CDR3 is CASSSFSYNEQFF. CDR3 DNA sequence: TGTGCCAGCAGCTCTTTCTCCTACAATGAGCAGTTCTTC.

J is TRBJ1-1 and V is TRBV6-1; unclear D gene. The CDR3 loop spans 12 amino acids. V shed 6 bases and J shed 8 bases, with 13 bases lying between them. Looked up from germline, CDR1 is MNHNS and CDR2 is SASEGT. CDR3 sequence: CASSPGLREAFF. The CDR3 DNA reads TGTGCCAGCAGCCCCGGTTTGCGCGAAGCTTTCTTT.

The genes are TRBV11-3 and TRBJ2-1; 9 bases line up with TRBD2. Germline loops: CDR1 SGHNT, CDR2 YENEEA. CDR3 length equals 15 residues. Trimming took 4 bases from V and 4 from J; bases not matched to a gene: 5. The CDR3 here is CASSSNSGRYNEQFF. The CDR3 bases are TGTGCCAGCAGCTCCAATAGCGGGAGATACAATGAGCAGTTCTTC.

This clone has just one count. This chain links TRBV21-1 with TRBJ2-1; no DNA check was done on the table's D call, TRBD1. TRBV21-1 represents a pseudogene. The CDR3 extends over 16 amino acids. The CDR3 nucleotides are TGTGCCAGCAGCCTTACCGGACAGGGGGCGCGGAATGAGCAGTTCTTC. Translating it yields CASSLTGQGARNEQFF.

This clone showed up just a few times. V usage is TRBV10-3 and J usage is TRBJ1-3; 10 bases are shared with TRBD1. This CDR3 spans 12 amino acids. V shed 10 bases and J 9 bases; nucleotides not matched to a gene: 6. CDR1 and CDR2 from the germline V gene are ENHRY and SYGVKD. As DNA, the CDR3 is TGTGCCACGGGGACAGGGGAATCCACCATATATTTT. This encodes CATGTGESTIYF.

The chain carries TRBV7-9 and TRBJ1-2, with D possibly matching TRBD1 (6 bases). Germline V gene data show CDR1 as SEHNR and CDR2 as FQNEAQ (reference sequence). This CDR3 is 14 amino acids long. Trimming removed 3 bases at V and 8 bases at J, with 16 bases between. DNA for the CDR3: TGTGCCAGCAGCTTTACAGGGTCGCTTGACGGCTACACCTTC. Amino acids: CASSFTGSLDGYTF.

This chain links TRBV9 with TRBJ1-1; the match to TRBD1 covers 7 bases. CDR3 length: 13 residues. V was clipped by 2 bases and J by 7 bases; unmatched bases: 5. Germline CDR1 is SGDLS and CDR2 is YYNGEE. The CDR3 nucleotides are TGTGCCAGCAGCGTGTTGACAGGGAGTGAAGCTTTCTTT. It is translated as CASSVLTGSEAFF. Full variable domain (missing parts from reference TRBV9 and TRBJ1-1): DSGVTQTPKHLITATGQRVTLRCSPRSGDLSVYWYQQSLDQGLQFLIQYYNGEERAKGNILERFSAQQFPDLHSELNLSSLELGDSALYFCASSVLTGSEAFFGQGTRLTVV.

The chain's CDR3 is CASSPPLDRTSGYTF. The CDR3 bases are TGTGCCAGCTCACCCCCCCTGGACAGGACGTCCGGCTACACCTTC. The J gene is TRBJ1-2, the V gene TRBV18; TRBD1 matches 7 bases. The CDR3 contains 15 residues. V gave up 3 bases and J gave up 8 bases; unmatched junction bases: 12. Looked up from germline, CDR1 is KGHSH and CDR2 is LQKENI.

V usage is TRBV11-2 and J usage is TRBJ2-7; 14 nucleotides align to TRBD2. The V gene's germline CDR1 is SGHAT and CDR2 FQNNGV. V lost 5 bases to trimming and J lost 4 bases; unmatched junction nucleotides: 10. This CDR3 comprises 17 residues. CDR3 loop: CASSPGTSGSFVYEQYF. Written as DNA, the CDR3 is TGTGCCAGCAGCCCCGGGACTAGCGGGAGTTTTGTGTACGAGCAGTACTTC.

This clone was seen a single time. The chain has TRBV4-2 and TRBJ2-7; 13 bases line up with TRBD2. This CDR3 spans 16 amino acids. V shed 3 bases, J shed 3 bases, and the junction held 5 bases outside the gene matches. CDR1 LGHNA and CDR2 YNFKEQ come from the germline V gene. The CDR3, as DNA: TGTGCCAGCAGCCAGGTCCGGACTAGCGGGGGCTACGAGCAGTACTTC. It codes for CASSQVRTSGGYEQYF.

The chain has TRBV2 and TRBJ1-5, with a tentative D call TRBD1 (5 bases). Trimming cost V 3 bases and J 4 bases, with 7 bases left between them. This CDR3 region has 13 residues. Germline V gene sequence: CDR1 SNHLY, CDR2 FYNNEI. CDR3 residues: CASSEDKNQPQHF. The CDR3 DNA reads TGTGCCAGCAGTGAGGACAAAAATCAGCCCCAGCATTTT.

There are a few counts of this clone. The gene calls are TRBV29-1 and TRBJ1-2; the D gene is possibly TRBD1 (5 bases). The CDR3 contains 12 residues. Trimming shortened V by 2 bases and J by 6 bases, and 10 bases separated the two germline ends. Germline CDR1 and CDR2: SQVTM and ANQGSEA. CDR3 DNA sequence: TGCAGCGTTGAACAGGGACTACATGGCTACACCTTC. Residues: CSVEQGLHGYTF.

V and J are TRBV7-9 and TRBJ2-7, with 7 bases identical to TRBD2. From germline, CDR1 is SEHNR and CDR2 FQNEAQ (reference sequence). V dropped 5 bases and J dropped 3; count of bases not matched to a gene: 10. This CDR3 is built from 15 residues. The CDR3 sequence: CASSPLALGLYEQYF. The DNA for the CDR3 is TGTGCCAGCAGCCCACTAGCGCTGGGCCTCTACGAGCAGTACTTC.

CDR3 in amino acids: CASSTGQGTYEQYF. The CDR3 DNA reads TGTGCCAGCAGCACCGGACAGGGGACCTACGAGCAGTACTTC. The J gene is TRBJ2-7, the V gene TRBV7-9, with TRBD1 identical over 9 bases. After removal of 5 bases from V and 2 bases from J, the junction contained 4 bases not matched to a gene. Germline V gives CDR1 SEHNR, CDR2 FQNEAQ (reference sequence). This CDR3 is built from 14 residues.

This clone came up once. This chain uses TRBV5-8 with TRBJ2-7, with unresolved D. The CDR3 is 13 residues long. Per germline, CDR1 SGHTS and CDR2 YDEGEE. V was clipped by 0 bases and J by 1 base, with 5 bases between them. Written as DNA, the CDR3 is TGTGCCAGCAGCTTGGCATTTTCCTACGAGCAGTACTTC. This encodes CASSLAFSYEQYF.

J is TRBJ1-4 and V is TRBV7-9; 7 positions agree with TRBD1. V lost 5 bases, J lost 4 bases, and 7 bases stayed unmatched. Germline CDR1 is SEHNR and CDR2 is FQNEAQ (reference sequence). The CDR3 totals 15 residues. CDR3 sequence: CASSPTGESNEKLFF. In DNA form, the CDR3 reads TGTGCCAGCAGCCCTACAGGGGAGAGTAATGAAAAACTGTTTTTT.

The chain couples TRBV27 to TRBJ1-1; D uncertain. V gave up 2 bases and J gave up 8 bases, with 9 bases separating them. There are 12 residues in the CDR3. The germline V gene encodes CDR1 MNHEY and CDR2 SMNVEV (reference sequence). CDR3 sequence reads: CASSLEGREAFF. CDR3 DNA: TGTGCCAGCAGTTTAGAGGGAAGAGAAGCTTTCTTT.

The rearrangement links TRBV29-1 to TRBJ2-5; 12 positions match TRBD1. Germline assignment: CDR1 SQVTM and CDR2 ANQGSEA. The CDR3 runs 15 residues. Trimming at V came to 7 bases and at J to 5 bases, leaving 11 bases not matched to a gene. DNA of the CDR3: TGCAGCGCAAGACCGGGACAGGGGGCAGGGGAGACCCAGTACTTC. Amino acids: CSARPGQGAGETQYF.

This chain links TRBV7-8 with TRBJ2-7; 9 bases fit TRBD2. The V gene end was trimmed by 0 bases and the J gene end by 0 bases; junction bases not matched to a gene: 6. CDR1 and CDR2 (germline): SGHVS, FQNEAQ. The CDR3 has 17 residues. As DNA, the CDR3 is TGTGCCAGCAGCTTAGCTAGCGGGAGTAAGATCTCCTACGAGCAGTACTTC. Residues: CASSLASGSKISYEQYF.

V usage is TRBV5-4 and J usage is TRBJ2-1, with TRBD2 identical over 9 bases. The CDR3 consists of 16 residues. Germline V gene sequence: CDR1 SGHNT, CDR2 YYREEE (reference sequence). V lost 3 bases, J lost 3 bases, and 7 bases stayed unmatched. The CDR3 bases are TGTGCCAGCAGCTCCCTGACTAGCGGAGTCTACAATGAGCAGTTCTTC. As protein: CASSSLTSGVYNEQFF.

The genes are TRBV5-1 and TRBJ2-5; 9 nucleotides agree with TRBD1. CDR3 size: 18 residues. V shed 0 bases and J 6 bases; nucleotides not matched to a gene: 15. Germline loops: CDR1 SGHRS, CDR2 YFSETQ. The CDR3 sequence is CASSLAGWDRVIRKTQYF. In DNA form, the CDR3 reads TGCGCCAGCAGCTTGGCCGGTTGGGACAGGGTAATTCGGAAGACCCAGTACTTC.